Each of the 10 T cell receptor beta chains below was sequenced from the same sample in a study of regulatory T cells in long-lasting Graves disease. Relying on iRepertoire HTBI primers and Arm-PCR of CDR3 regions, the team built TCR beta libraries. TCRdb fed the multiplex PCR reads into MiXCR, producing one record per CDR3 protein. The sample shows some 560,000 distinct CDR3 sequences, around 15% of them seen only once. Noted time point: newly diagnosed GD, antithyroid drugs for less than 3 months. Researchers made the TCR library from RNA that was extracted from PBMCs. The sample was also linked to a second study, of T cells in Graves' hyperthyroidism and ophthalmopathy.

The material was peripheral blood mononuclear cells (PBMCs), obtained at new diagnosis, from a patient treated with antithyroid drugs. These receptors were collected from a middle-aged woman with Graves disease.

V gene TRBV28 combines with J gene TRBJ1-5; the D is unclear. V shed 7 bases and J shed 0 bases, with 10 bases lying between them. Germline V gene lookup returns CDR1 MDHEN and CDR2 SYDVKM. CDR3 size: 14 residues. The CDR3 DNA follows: TGTGCCAGCACCCTAAGTGTTAGCAATCAGCCCCAGCATTTT. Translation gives CASTLSVSNQPQHF.

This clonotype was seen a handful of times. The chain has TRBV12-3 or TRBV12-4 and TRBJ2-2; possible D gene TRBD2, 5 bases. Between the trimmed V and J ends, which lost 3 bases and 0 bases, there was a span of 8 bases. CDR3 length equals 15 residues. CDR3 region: CASSFDYANTGELFF. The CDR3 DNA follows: TGTGCCAGCAGTTTTGACTATGCGAACACCGGGGAGCTGTTTTTT.

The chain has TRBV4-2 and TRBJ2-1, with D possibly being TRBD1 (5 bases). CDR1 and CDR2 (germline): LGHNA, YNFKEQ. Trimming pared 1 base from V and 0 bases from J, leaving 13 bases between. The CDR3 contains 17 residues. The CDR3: CASSQVDRQDSYNEQFF. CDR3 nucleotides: TGTGCCAGCAGCCAAGTCGACAGACAAGACTCCTACAATGAGCAGTTCTTC.

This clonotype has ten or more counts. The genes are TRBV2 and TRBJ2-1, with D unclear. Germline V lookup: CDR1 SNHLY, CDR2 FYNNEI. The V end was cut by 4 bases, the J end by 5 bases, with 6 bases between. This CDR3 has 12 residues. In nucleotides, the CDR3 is TGTGCCAGCAGTGGAGGTAACAATGAGCAGTTCTTC. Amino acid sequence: CASSGGNNEQFF.

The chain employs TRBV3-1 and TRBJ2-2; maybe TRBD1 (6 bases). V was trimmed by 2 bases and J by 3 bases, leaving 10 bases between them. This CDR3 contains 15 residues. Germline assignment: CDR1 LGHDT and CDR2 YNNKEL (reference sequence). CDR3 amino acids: CASSQLYRDTGELFF. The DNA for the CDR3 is TGTGCCAGCAGCCAATTGTACAGGGACACCGGGGAGCTGTTTTTT.

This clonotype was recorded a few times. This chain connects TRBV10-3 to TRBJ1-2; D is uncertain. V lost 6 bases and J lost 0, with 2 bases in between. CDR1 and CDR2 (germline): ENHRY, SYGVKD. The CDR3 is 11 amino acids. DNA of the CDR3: TGTGCCATCAGCCCTAACTATGGCTACACCTTC. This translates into CAISPNYGYTF.

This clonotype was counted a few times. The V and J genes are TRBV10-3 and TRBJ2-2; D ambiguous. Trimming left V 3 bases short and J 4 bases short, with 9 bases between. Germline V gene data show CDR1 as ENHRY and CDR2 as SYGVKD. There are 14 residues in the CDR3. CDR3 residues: CAISDEGFTGELFF. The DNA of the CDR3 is TGTGCCATCAGTGATGAAGGGTTCACCGGGGAGCTGTTTTTT.

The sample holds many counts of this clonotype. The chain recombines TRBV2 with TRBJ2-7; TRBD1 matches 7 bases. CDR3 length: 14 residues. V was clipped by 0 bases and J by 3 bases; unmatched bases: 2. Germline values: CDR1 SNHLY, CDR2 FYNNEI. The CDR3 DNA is TGTGCCAGCAGTGAAGCAGGGGGCGGCTACGAGCAGTACTTC. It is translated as CASSEAGGGYEQYF.

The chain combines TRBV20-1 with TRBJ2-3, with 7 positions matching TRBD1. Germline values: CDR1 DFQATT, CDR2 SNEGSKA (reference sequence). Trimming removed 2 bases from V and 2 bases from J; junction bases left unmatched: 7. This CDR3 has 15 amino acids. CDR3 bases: TGCAGTGCTAGACCACCGACAGGGTTCACAGATACGCAGTATTTT. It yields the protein CSARPPTGFTDTQYF.

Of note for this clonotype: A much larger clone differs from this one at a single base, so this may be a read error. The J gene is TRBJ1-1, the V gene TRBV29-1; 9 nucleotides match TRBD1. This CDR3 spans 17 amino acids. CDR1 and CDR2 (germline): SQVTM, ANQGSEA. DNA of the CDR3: TGCAGCGTTGATAAGCCGGGACAGGGTATCATGAACACTGGAGCTTTCTTT. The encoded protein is CSVDKPGQGIMNTGAFF.